The rows below give T cell receptor beta chains drawn from one sample of a study of T-cell memory formation after mild COVID-19. Using its own MiXCR run on the 5' RACE reads, TCRdb lists one record per CDR3 protein. The data contain 560,000 or so distinct CDR3 sequences, 15% to 20% of them singletons. The sample consisted of PBMCs or a T cell subset sorted from them (not recorded which). Every receptor here comes from an adult woman who had mild COVID-19 (a few samples of this study predate the infection). Cell type and time point are not known. Both conserved end residues are part of each CDR3. D genes are given only for firm matches. Some rows mark clone size as missing; the rest say once, few, many or name a class of expanded clone.

size: .
V: TRBV5-1
J: TRBJ2-5
D: .
CDR3: CASSLTPRDQTGETQYF
DNA: TGCGCCAGCAGCTTGACACCCCGGGACCAAACAGGGGAGACCCAGTACTTC

size: .
V: TRBV14
J: TRBJ2-3
D: TRBD1
CDR3: CASSKSRGPCTDTQYF
DNA: TGTGCCAGCAGCAAGTCCAGGGGGCCCTGCACAGATACGCAGTATTTT

size: .
V: TRBV6-2/TRBV6-3
J: TRBJ2-7
D: TRBD2
CDR3: CASSSRTSGTSGSEQYF
DNA: TGTGCCAGCAGTTCTCGGACTAGCGGGACGTCGGGGAGCGAGCAGTACTTC

size: few
V: TRBV6-1
J: TRBJ2-5
D: TRBD2
CDR3: CASSEVGLGQETQYF
DNA: TGTGCCAGCAGTGAAGTCGGACTAGGCCAAGAGACCCAGTACTTC

size: few
V: TRBV4-3
J: TRBJ1-4
D: .
CDR3: CASSPLREGGSEKLFF
DNA: TGCGCCAGCAGCCCCTTACGAGAGGGAGGTAGTGAAAAACTGTTTTTT

size: .
V: TRBV18
J: TRBJ2-3
D: .
CDR3: CASSPQGRGTDTQYF
DNA: TGTGCCAGCTCACCACAGGGTCGGGGCACAGATACGCAGTATTTT

size: .
V: TRBV3-1
J: TRBJ2-3
D: .
CDR3: CASSYNWIAANYSTDTQYF
DNA: TGTGCCAGCAGCTATAACTGGATAGCGGCGAACTACAGCACAGATACGCAGTATTTT

size: .
V: TRBV9
J: TRBJ2-7
D: TRBD2
CDR3: CASSVGGSGSQHEQYF
DNA: TGTGCCAGCAGCGTAGGAGGTAGCGGGAGTCAACACGAGCAGTACTTC

size: .
V: TRBV27
J: TRBJ1-2
D: .
CDR3: CASRGANYGYTF
DNA: TGTGCCAGCAGGGGAGCTAACTATGGCTACACCTTC

size: few
V: TRBV7-2
J: TRBJ2-5
D: TRBD1
CDR3: CASSLAPGTGRQTQYF
DNA: TGTGCCAGCAGCTTAGCGCCGGGGACAGGGAGACAGACCCAGTACTTC

size: few
V: TRBV12-3/TRBV12-4
J: TRBJ1-5
D: .
CDR3: CASSAGGRNNQPQHF
DNA: TGTGCCAGCAGCGCCGGAGGGAGGAACAATCAGCCCCAGCATTTT

size: .
V: TRBV11-2
J: TRBJ2-7
D: TRBD1
CDR3: CASSTYRTGSSYEQYF
DNA: TGTGCCAGCAGCACCTACCGGACAGGGAGCTCCTACGAGCAGTACTTC

size: .
V: TRBV5-5
J: TRBJ2-5
D: .
CDR3: CASDPGRSLGTQYF
DNA: TGTGCCTCTGACCCGGGCAGGTCATTAGGGACCCAGTACTTC

size: few
V: TRBV3-1
J: TRBJ1-5
D: .
CDR3: CASSQARSNQPQHF
DNA: TGTGCCAGCAGCCAAGCTCGGAGCAATCAGCCCCAGCATTTT

size: few
V: TRBV7-6
J: TRBJ2-7
D: .
CDR3: CASSSAGQYGEQYF
DNA: TGTGCCAGCAGCTCGGCGGGGCAGTACGGCGAGCAGTACTTC

size: .
V: TRBV5-1
J: TRBJ2-5
D: .
CDR3: CASSRLRETQYF
DNA: TGCGCCAGCAGCCGGCTCAGGGAGACCCAGTACTTC

size: .
V: TRBV29-1
J: TRBJ2-5
D: .
CDR3: CSVAQGETQYF
DNA: TGCAGCGTTGCACAGGGCGAGACCCAGTACTTC

size: .
V: TRBV14
J: TRBJ2-1
D: .
CDR3: CASSYLVQGNEQFF
DNA: TGTGCCAGCAGCTACCTTGTTCAGGGCAATGAGCAGTTCTTC

size: .
V: TRBV7-8
J: TRBJ1-2
D: .
CDR3: CASSGRADPNSGYTF
DNA: TGTGCCAGCAGCGGGAGGGCGGACCCAAACTCTGGCTACACCTTC

size: .
V: TRBV27
J: TRBJ2-7
D: .
CDR3: CASSLTVPAYEQYF
DNA: TGTGCCAGCAGCCTAACGGTCCCAGCCTACGAGCAGTACTTC

size: few
V: TRBV5-1
J: TRBJ2-5
D: TRBD2
CDR3: CASTLGLAGVVLETQYF
DNA: TGCGCCAGCACTTTGGGGCTAGCGGGAGTAGTTTTGGAGACCCAGTACTTC

size: .
V: TRBV29-1
J: TRBJ1-2
D: .
CDR3: CSVIRGGDYGYTF
DNA: TGCAGCGTTATCAGGGGAGGAGACTATGGCTACACCTTC

size: many
V: TRBV27
J: TRBJ2-4
D: TRBD1
CDR3: CASSLRGQASIQYF
DNA: TGTGCCAGCAGTTTGAGGGGACAGGCGAGCATTCAGTACTTC

size: .
V: TRBV6-1
J: TRBJ2-7
D: .
CDR3: CASRSREGTYEQYF
DNA: TGTGCCAGCAGATCCAGGGAAGGTACCTACGAGCAGTACTTC

size: .
V: TRBV29-1
J: TRBJ1-1
D: .
CDR3: CSGAGGDTEAFF
DNA: TGCAGCGGGGCAGGTGGTGACACTGAAGCTTTCTTT

size: .
V: TRBV7-2
J: TRBJ2-5
D: .
CDR3: CASSPGTTYQETQYF
DNA: TGTGCCAGCAGCCCCGGGACCACGTACCAAGAGACCCAGTACTTC

size: few
V: TRBV7-6
J: TRBJ2-5
D: .
CDR3: CASSSTWGETQYF
DNA: TGTGCCAGCAGCTCCACTTGGGGGGAGACCCAGTACTTC

size: few
V: TRBV12-3/TRBV12-4
J: TRBJ1-2
D: .
CDR3: CASSSPQGGYTF
DNA: TGTGCCAGCAGTTCCCCGCAAGGTGGCTACACCTTC

size: few
V: TRBV7-2
J: TRBJ2-6
D: TRBD1
CDR3: CASSPGQGTGANVLTF
DNA: TGTGCCAGCAGCCCGGGACAGGGGACTGGGGCCAACGTCCTGACTTTC

size: .
V: TRBV28
J: TRBJ2-3
D: .
CDR3: CASSLWGRGSTDTQYF
DNA: TGTGCCAGCAGTTTATGGGGCAGAGGTAGCACAGATACGCAGTATTTT

size: few
V: TRBV9
J: TRBJ2-2
D: .
CDR3: CASSPDGLTGELFF
DNA: TGTGCCAGCAGCCCCGACGGTTTAACCGGGGAGCTGTTTTTT

size: .
V: TRBV29-1
J: TRBJ2-1
D: .
CDR3: CSANQVYNEQFF
DNA: TGCAGCGCCAACCAGGTATACAATGAGCAGTTCTTC

size: .
V: TRBV7-9
J: TRBJ2-7
D: .
CDR3: CASSPTLVGGEQYF
DNA: TGTGCCAGCAGCCCAACTCTGGTAGGGGGAGAGCAGTACTTC

size: .
V: TRBV5-1
J: TRBJ2-1
D: .
CDR3: CASRPDLSSYNEQFF
DNA: TGCGCCAGCAGACCGGACCTAAGCTCCTACAATGAGCAGTTCTTC

size: .
V: TRBV19
J: TRBJ2-3
D: TRBD2
CDR3: CASSTPGLAGVGDTQYF
DNA: TGTGCCAGTAGTACGCCGGGACTAGCGGGAGTTGGAGATACGCAGTATTTT

size: many
V: TRBV20-1
J: TRBJ2-1
D: TRBD2
CDR3: CSASGGADYNEQFF
DNA: TGCAGTGCTAGCGGGGGGGCCGACTACAATGAGCAGTTCTTC

size: few
V: TRBV12-3/TRBV12-4
J: TRBJ2-7
D: .
CDR3: CASSKSYEQYF
DNA: TGTGCCAGCAGTAAGTCCTACGAGCAGTACTTC

size: .
V: TRBV20-1
J: TRBJ1-1
D: TRBD1
CDR3: CSTGRDRGPNTEAFF
DNA: TGCAGTACAGGAAGGGACAGGGGGCCCAACACTGAAGCTTTCTTT

size: .
V: TRBV5-1
J: TRBJ2-5
D: .
CDR3: CASSLKLGKETQYF
DNA: TGCGCCAGCAGCTTGAAGCTCGGTAAAGAGACCCAGTACTTC

size: few
V: TRBV7-9
J: TRBJ2-7
D: TRBD1
CDR3: CASSPLPGQGRSEQYF
DNA: TGTGCCAGCAGCCCACTCCCAGGACAGGGAAGGTCCGAGCAGTACTTC

size: few
V: TRBV5-5
J: TRBJ1-1
D: .
CDR3: CASSLGKHTEAFF
DNA: TGTGCCAGCAGCTTGGGAAAGCACACTGAAGCTTTCTTT

size: few
V: TRBV3-1
J: TRBJ2-5
D: TRBD2
CDR3: CASSLRRTSGGQETQYF
DNA: TGTGCCAGCAGCTTACGTCGGACTAGCGGGGGACAAGAGACCCAGTACTTC

size: many
V: TRBV5-1
J: TRBJ2-7
D: .
CDR3: CASSLALNPTTAYEQYF
DNA: TGCGCCAGCAGCTTGGCCTTAAATCCCACCACCGCCTACGAGCAGTACTTC

size: few
V: TRBV20-1
J: TRBJ2-7
D: .
CDR3: CSAQPSRAGRSYEQYF
DNA: TGCAGTGCGCAACCCTCCAGGGCGGGGAGGTCCTACGAGCAGTACTTC

size: .
V: TRBV24-1
J: TRBJ2-5
D: TRBD2
CDR3: CATSQGLAGASGETQYF
DNA: TGTGCCACCAGTCAAGGGCTAGCGGGGGCCTCCGGGGAGACCCAGTACTTC